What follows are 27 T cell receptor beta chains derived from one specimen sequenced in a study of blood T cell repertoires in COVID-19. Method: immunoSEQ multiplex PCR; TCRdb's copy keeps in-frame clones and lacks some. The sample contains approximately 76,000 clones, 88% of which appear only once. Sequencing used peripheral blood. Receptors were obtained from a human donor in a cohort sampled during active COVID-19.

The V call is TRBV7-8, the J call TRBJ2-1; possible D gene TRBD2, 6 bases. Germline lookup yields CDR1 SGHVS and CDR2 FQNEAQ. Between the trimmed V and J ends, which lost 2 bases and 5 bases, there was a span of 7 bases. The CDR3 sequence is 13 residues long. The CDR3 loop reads CASSLLADNEQFF. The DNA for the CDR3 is TGTGCCAGCAGCTTATTAGCGGACAATGAGCAGTTCTTC.

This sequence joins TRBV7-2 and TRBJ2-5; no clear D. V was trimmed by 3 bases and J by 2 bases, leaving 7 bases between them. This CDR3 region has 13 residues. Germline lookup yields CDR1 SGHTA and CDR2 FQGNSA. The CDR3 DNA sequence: TGTGCCAGCAGCTTTTCCGCGCAAGAGACCCAGTACTTC. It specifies CASSFSAQETQYF.

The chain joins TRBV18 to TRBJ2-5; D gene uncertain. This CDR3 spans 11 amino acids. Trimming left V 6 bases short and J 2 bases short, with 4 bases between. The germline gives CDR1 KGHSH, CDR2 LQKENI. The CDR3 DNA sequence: TGTGCCAGCTCTCCGCAAGAGACCCAGTACTTC. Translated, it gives CASSPQETQYF.

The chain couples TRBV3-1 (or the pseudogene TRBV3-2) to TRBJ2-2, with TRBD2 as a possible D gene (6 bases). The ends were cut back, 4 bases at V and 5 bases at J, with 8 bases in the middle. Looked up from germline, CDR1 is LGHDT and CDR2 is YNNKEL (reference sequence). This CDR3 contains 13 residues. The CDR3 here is CASSLRGTGELFF. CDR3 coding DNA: TGTGCCAGCAGCCTTCGGGGGACCGGGGAGCTGTTTTTT.

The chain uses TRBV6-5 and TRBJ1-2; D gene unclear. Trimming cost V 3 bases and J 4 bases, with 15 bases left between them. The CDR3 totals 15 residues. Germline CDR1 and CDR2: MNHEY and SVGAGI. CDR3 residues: CASSYASPPSYGYTF. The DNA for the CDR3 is TGTGCCAGCAGTTATGCGTCGCCACCAAGCTATGGCTACACCTTC.

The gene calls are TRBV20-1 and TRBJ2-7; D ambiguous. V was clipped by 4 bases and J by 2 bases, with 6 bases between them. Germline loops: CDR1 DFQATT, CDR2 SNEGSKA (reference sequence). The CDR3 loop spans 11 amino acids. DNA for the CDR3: TGCAGTGCTACAACAGCCTACGAGCAGTACTTC. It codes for CSATTAYEQYF.

The CDR3 nucleotides read TGTGCCAGCAGCAGCGTTACGGGACTAGGACGGGAGCAGTTCTTC. Translated, it gives CASSSVTGLGREQFF. The chain is built from TRBV9 and TRBJ2-1; 8 bases are shared with TRBD2. The junction had 13 bases not matched to a gene; V was cut back by 4 bases and J by 10 bases. Germline-derived CDR1 and CDR2 are SGDLS and YYNGEE. This CDR3 region has 15 residues.

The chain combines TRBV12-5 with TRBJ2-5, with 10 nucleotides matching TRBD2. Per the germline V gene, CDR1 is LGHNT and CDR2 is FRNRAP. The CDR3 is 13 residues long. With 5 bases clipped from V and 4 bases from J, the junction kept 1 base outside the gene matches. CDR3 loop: CASGTSGTETQYF. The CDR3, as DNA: TGTGCTAGTGGTACTAGCGGGACAGAGACCCAGTACTTC.

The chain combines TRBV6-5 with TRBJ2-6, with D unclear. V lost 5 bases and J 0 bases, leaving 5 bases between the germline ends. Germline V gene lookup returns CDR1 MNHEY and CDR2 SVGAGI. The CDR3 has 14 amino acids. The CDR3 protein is CASSLSSGANVLTF. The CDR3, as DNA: TGTGCCAGCAGTCTGAGCTCTGGGGCCAACGTCCTGACTTTC.

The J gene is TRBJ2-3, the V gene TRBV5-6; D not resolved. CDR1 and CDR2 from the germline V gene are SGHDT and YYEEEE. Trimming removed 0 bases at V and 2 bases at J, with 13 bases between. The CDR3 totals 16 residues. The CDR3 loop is CASSLERSWATDTQYF. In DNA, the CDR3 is TGTGCCAGCAGCTTGGAACGCAGTTGGGCCACAGATACGCAGTATTTT.

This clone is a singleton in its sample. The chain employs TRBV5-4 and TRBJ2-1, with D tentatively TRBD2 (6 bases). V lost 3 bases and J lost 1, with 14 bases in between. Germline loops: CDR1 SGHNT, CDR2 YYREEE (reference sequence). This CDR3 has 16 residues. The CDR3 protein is CASSSGVKGSYNEQFF. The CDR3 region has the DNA TGTGCCAGCAGCTCGGGGGTGAAGGGGTCCTACAATGAGCAGTTCTTC.

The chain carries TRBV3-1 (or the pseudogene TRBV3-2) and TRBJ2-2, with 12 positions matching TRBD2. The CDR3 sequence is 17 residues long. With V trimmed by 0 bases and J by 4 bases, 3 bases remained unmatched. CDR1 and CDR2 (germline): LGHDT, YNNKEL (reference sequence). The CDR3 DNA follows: TGTGCCAGCAGCCAAGAACCTAGCGGGAGGGCCACCGGGGAGCTGTTTTTT. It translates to CASSQEPSGRATGELFF.

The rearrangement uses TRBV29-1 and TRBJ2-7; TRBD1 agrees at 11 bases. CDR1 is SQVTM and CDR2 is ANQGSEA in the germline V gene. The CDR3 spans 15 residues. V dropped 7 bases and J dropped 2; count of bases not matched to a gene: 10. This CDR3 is CSATSPGQGAYEQYF. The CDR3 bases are TGCAGCGCCACCTCCCCGGGACAGGGGGCCTACGAGCAGTACTTC.

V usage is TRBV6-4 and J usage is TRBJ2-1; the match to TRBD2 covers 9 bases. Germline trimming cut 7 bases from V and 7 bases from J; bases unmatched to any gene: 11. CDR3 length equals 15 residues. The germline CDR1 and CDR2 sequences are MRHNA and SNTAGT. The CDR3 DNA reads TGTGCCAGCAAACACACCGGGACTAGCAATAATGAGCAGTTCTTC. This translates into CASKHTGTSNNEQFF.

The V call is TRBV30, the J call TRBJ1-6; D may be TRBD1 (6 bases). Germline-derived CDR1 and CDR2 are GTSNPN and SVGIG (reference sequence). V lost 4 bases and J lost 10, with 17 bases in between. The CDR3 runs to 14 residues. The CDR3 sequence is CAWTQGRGWSPLHF. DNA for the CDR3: TGTGCCTGGACCCAAGGCAGGGGATGGTCACCCCTCCACTTT.

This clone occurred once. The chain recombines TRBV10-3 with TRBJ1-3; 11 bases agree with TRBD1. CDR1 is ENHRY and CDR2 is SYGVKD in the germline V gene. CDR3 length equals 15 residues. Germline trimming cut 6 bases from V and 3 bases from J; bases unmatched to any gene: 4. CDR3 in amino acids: CAISEDRGLGNTIYF. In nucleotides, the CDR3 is TGTGCCATCAGCGAGGACAGGGGGCTTGGAAACACCATATATTTT.

The DNA of the CDR3 is TGTGCCAGCAGCCCGACAGGGGTTGGGGCCAACGTCCTGACTTTC. It specifies CASSPTGVGANVLTF. This chain uses TRBV5-6 with TRBJ2-6; 8 positions match TRBD1. The V gene end was trimmed by 4 bases and the J gene end by 3 bases; junction bases not matched to a gene: 3. Germline loops: CDR1 SGHDT, CDR2 YYEEEE. The CDR3 length is 15 residues.

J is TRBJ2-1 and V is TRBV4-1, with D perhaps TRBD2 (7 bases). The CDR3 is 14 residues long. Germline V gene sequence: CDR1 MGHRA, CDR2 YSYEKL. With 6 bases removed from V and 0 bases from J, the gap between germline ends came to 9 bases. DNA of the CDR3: TGCGCCAGCAGGCGGGGGCTCTCCTACAATGAGCAGTTCTTC. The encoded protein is CASRRGLSYNEQFF.

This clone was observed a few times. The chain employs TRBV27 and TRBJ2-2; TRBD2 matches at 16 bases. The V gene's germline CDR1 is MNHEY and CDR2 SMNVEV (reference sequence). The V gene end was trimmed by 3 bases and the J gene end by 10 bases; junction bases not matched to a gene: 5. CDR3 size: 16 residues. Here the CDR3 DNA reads TGTGCCAGCAGTTTCCAGGGACTAGCGGGAGGGCCGGAGCTGTTTTTT. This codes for CASSFQGLAGGPELFF.

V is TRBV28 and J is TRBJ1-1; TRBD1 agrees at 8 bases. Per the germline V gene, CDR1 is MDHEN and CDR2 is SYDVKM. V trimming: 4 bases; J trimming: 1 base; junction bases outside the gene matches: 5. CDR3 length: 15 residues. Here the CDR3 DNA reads TGTGCCAGCAGTTCCCCGACAGGGGAGAACACTGAAGCTTTCTTT. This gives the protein CASSSPTGENTEAFF.

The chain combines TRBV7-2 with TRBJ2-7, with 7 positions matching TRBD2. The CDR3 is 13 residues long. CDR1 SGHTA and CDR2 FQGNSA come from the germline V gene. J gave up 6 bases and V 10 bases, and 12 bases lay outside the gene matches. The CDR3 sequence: CATKGRESIEQYF. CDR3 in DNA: TGTGCCACCAAGGGGCGGGAGTCTATCGAGCAGTACTTC.

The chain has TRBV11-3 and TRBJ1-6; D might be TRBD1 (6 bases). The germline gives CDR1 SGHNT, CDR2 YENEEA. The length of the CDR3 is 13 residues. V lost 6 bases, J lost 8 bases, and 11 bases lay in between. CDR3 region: CASSQGGDSPLHF. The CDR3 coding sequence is TGTGCCAGCAGTCAAGGGGGAGATTCACCCCTCCACTTT.

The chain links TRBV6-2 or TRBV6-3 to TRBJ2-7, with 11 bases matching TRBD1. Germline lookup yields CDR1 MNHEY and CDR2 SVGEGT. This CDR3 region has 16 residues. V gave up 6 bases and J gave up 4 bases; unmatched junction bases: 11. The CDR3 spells CASSLGQGADSYEQYF. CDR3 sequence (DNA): TGTGCCAGCAGCCTTGGACAGGGGGCCGATTCATACGAGCAGTACTTC.

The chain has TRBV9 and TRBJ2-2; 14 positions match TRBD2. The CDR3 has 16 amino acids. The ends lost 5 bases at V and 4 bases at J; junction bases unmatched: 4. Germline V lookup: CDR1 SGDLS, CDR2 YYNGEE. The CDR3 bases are TGTGCCAGCAGTGCCGGGACTAGCGGGAGCACCGGGGAGCTGTTTTTT. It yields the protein CASSAGTSGSTGELFF.

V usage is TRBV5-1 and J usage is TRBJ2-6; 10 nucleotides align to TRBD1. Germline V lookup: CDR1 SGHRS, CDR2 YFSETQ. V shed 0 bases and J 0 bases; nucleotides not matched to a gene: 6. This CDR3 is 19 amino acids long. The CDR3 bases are TGCGCCAGCAGCTTGGCCCAAGGGACAGGGGTCTCTGGGGCCAACGTCCTGACTTTC. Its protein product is CASSLAQGTGVSGANVLTF.

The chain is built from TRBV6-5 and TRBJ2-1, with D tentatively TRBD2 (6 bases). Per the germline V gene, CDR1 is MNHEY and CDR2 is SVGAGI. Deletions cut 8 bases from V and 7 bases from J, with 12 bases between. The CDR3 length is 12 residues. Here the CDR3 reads CASSQAGNEQFF. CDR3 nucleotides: TGTGCCAGCTCACAGGCGGGAAATGAGCAGTTCTTC.

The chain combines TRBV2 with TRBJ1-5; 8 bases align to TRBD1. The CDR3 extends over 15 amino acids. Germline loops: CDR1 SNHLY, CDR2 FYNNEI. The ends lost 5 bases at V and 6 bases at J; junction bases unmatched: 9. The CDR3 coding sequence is TGTGCCAGCAGTAGGACAGGGAAAGGAGGTCAGCCCCAGCATTTT. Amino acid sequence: CASSRTGKGGQPQHF.